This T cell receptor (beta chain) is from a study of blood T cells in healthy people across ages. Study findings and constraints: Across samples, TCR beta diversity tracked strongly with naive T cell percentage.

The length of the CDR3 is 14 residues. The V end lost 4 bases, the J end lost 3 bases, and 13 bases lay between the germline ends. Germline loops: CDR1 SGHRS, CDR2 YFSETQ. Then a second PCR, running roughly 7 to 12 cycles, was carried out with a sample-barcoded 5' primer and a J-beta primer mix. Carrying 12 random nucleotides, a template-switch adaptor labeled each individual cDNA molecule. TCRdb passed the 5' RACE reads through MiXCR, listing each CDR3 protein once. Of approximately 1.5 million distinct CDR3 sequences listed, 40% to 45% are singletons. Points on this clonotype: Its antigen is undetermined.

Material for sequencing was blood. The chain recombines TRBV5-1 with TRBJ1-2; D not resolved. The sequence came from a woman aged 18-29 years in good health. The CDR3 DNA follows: TGCGCCAGCAGCCCCGACCAGGAGTACTATGGCTACACCTTC. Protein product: CASSPDQEYYGYTF.